The clone carrying this T cell receptor beta chain showed up just a few times. Its antigen is still unknown. The source of the sample is a study of T cells in Graves' hyperthyroidism and ophthalmopathy. From RNA transcripts, TCR beta CDR3 regions were amplified. In the first-round RT-PCR of the TCR CDR3, the HTBI primer set was used. One entry per CDR3 protein, called by TCRdb with MiXCR from the multiplex PCR reads. The data contain 350,000 or so distinct CDR3 sequences, around 18% of them singletons. There are 16 residues in the CDR3. The germline CDR1 and CDR2 sequences are MNHNS and SASEGT. V was cut by 2 bases and J by 12 bases, with 23 bases left in between. Study observations and caveats: Ophthalmopathy was separated from stable hyperthyroidism by a 13 V-J model.

The chain is built from TRBV6-1 and TRBJ2-1; maybe TRBD1 (7 bases). Sequenced sample: blood. The TCR comes from a woman aged 35 to 49 with Graves' ophthalmopathy. The CDR3, as DNA: TGTGCCAGCAGTGAAAGATCACGGGACAGTGGGCGGGGGCAGTTCTTC. Residues: CASSERSRDSGRGQFF.